This is a list of T cell receptor beta chains from one sample in a study of cytomegalovirus exposure and HLA in healthy donors. Clones were sequenced by immunoSEQ multiplex PCR, and TCRdb holds only the in-frame ones, with some missing. This table has some 160,000 clones, 88% appearing once. Sequencing was performed on PBMCs. These receptor sequences come from a man aged 18-30 years in good health and CMV-seronegative. Both conserved end residues are part of each CDR3. A D gene is named only where the DNA matches it firmly. Clone size is shown for a subset of rows, as once, few, many or a class of expanded clone.

v_call	d_call	clone_size	j_call	cdr3_nt	cdr3_aa
TRBV7-9	-	-	TRBJ2-1	TGTGCCAGCAGCTTATTTACGAAACGCGTGGATGAGCAGTTCTTC	CASSLFTKRVDEQFF
TRBV19	TRBD2	-	TRBJ2-3	TGTGCCAGTAGTTCTTGGACTAGCGGACTATCGGGTGACACGCAGTATTTT	CASSSWTSGLSGDTQYF
TRBV29-1	-	once	TRBJ2-5	TGCAGCGTTGAAGGGGGCAGGGGAATAGGTGAGACCCAGTACTTC	CSVEGGRGIGETQYF
TRBV6-6	-	-	TRBJ1-4	TGTGCCGCCCAGCAGGGGCGGACGGGTGATGAAAAACTGTTTTTT	CAAQQGRTGDEKLFF
TRBV19	-	-	TRBJ1-2	TGTGCCAGTAGTCTGTCCGGGACTCTAACGGGCGGCTACACCTTC	CASSLSGTLTGGYTF
TRBV9	TRBD1	-	TRBJ2-3	TGTGCCAGCAGCGCCACCGGGACAGGGGGCGAAAATACGCAGTATTTT	CASSATGTGGENTQYF
TRBV30	TRBD1	-	TRBJ2-5	TGTGCCTGGAGTGGGGACAGTCAAGAGACCCAGTACTTC	CAWSGDSQETQYF
TRBV9	TRBD2	-	TRBJ2-2	TGTGCCAGCAGCGTAGGAACTAGCGGGAGATATACCGGGGAGCTGTTTTTT	CASSVGTSGRYTGELFF
TRBV28	TRBD1	-	TRBJ1-5	TGTGCCAGCAGTTGGGACAGGGCAAATCAGCCCCAGCATTTT	CASSWDRANQPQHF
TRBV5-4	-	-	TRBJ2-2	TGTGCCAGCAGCCCGACGGGCAGGGTTTCGAACACCGGGGAGCTGTTTTTT	CASSPTGRVSNTGELFF
TRBV28	TRBD2	-	TRBJ2-3	TGTGCCAGCAGTTTACCCGTCTGGGGGGGGTCGACAGATACGCAGTATTTT	CASSLPVWGGSTDTQYF
TRBV29-1	-	once	TRBJ1-4	TGCAGCGTTGGCTTTGGGGCAGGGCGGGAAAAACTGTTTTTT	CSVGFGAGREKLFF
TRBV10-3	TRBD2	few	TRBJ2-1	TGTGCCATCAGTGAGGACCAGACTAGCGGGAGTAATGAGCAGTTCTTC	CAISEDQTSGSNEQFF
TRBV6-5	-	many	TRBJ1-2	TGTGCCAGCAGTTACGAAGGGGGGGGGTATGGCTACACCTTC	CASSYEGGGYGYTF
TRBV6-1	-	-	TRBJ1-2	TGTGCCAGCAGTTCACAGACAGTAACTAACTATGGCTACACCTTC	CASSSQTVTNYGYTF
TRBV5-1	TRBD1	-	TRBJ2-2	TGCGCCAGCAGGGACAGGGGGCGGAACACCGGGGAGCTGTTTTTT	CASRDRGRNTGELFF
TRBV2	TRBD1	-	TRBJ2-1	TGTGCCAGCAGTTACAGGGGGCGGGGGCCCTACAATGAGCAGTTCTTC	CASSYRGRGPYNEQFF
TRBV27	-	-	TRBJ2-7	TGTGCCAGCCCCTGGGAGCCCCACGAGCAGTACTTC	CASPWEPHEQYF
TRBV29-1	-	once	TRBJ1-1	TGCAGCGTGGGGGGTTGGATGAACACTGAAGCTTTCTTT	CSVGGWMNTEAFF
TRBV5-1	-	-	TRBJ1-1	TGCGCCAGCAGCCCCCGGTGGGGGGGTGACACTGAAGCTTTCTTT	CASSPRWGGDTEAFF
TRBV4-3	TRBD2	-	TRBJ2-7	TGCGCCAGCAGCCAAGAACTAGCGGGAGTAAACGAGCAGTACTTC	CASSQELAGVNEQYF
TRBV5-1	-	once	TRBJ2-1	TGCGCCAGCAGCTTGGATGGAGGGAGGTCTTACAATGAGCAGTTCTTC	CASSLDGGRSYNEQFF
TRBV6-5	TRBD2	-	TRBJ2-1	TGTGCCAGCAGTTATTTGGCGGGAGTTGCCTACAATGAGCAGTTCTTC	CASSYLAGVAYNEQFF
TRBV28	TRBD1	-	TRBJ2-7	TGTGCCAGCAGCCAGACAGGGGTGCTCACCTACGAGCAGTACTTC	CASSQTGVLTYEQYF
TRBV6-1	TRBD2	-	TRBJ2-7	TGTGCCAGCAGTGGAAGGACTAGCGGGAGCCACGAGCAGTACTTC	CASSGRTSGSHEQYF
TRBV4-2	TRBD1	-	TRBJ1-1	TGTGCCAGCAGCCAAGGGGACAGGGGGGATGATTTGGAAGCTTTCTTT	CASSQGDRGDDLEAFF
TRBV19	TRBD1	-	TRBJ2-5	TGTGCCAGTAGTCAGACGGTGGGACAGGGTAAGGGGACCCAGTACTTC	CASSQTVGQGKGTQYF
TRBV5-8	-	-	TRBJ1-2	TGTGCCAGCAGCCGAGGATATCTGACGGGGTATGGCTACACCTTC	CASSRGYLTGYGYTF
TRBV15	TRBD2	-	TRBJ2-1	TGTGCCACCAGCAGAGAGAGGACCAGCGGGGGGGCCTACAATGAGCAGTTCTTC	CATSRERTSGGAYNEQFF
TRBV25-1	-	few	TRBJ2-2	TGTGCCAGCAGTGAATCGAGGAAGGCCACCGGGGAGCTGTTTTTT	CASSESRKATGELFF
TRBV19	-	-	TRBJ1-1	TGTGCCAGTAGCGCCTTCTTGAGAGGCGCAAACACTGAAGCTTTCTTT	CASSAFLRGANTEAFF
TRBV5-1	-	-	TRBJ2-5	TGCGCCAGCAGCGAGCAAGAGACCCAGTACTTC	CASSEQETQYF
TRBV7-2	TRBD1	once	TRBJ2-5	TGTGCCAGCAGCTTAGAACAGGGGTTGGAGACCCAGTACTTC	CASSLEQGLETQYF
TRBV11-2	-	-	TRBJ2-3	TGTGCCAGCAGCTCCCGTGGACTCACAGATACGCAGTATTTT	CASSSRGLTDTQYF
TRBV27	TRBD2	-	TRBJ2-3	TGTGCCAGCAGTTTGTTTCTAGCGGGGGGTTTAACCACAGATACGCAGTATTTT	CASSLFLAGGLTTDTQYF
TRBV27	-	-	TRBJ1-4	TGTGCCAGCAGTTTCATAGAATCTGGAAAACTGTTTTTT	CASSFIESGKLFF
TRBV7-4	TRBD1	-	TRBJ1-4	TGTGCCGGGACAGCTCGTCCTAATGAAAAACTGTTTTTT	CAGTARPNEKLFF
TRBV5-4	-	once	TRBJ2-1	TGTGCCAGCAGCCCACCGGGTCATACGTTCAATGAGCAGTTCTTC	CASSPPGHTFNEQFF
TRBV21-1	-	-	TRBJ1-2	TGTGCCAGCAGCAAGGTCCAACATAACTATGGCTACACCTTC	CASSKVQHNYGYTF
TRBV6-6	-	once	TRBJ2-5	TGTGCCAGCAGCCTCGGGGAGACCCAGTACTTC	CASSLGETQYF
TRBV28	-	-	TRBJ2-7	TGTGCCAGCAGTTTCAGGGGTATCGGGTACGAGCAGTACTTC	CASSFRGIGYEQYF
TRBV28	TRBD1	-	TRBJ1-2	TGTGCCAGCAGTTCCGACAGGGCATATGGCTACACCTTC	CASSSDRAYGYTF
TRBV10-3	-	once	TRBJ1-1	TGTGCCATTAAGACAGTAGAGACTGAAGCTTTCTTT	CAIKTVETEAFF
TRBV19	TRBD1	-	TRBJ1-3	TGTGCCAGTAGTCCCCGGACAGGCCTCTCGGACACCATATATTTT	CASSPRTGLSDTIYF
TRBV6-5	-	-	TRBJ1-1	TGTGCCAGCAGTATCGGGATTAACACTGAAGCTTTCTTT	CASSIGINTEAFF